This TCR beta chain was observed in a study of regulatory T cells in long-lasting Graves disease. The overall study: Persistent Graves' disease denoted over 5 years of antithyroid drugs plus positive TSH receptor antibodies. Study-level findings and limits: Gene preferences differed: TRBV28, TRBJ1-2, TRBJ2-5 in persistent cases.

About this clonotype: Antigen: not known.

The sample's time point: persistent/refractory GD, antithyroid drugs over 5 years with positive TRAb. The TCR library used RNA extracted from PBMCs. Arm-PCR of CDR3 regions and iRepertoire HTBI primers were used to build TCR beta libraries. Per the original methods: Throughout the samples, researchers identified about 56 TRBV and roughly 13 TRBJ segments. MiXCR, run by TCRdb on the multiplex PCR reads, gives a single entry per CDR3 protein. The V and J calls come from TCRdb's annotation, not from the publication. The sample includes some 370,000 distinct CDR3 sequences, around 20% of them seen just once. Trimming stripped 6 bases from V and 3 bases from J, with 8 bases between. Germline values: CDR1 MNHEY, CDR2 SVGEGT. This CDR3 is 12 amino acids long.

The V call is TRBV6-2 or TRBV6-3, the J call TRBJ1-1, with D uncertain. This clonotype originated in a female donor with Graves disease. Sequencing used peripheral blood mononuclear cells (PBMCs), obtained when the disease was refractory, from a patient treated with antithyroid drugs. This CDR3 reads CASSYSYTEAFF. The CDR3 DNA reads TGTGCCAGCAGCTACAGTTACACTGAAGCTTTCTTT.